This TCR beta chain was found in a study of CD8 T cells in ankylosing spondylitis. Study-wide findings and caveats: Ankylosing spondylitis blood seemed to carry a telltale TCR beta motif made of roughly 8 highly homologous variants. Disease-linked clones were reportedly significantly enriched in matched ankylosing spondylitis synovial fluid.

This clonotype occurred a few times. The antigen is undetermined. The CDR3 runs to 14 residues. Germline V CDR1 and CDR2: LNHDA, SQIVND (reference sequence). V dropped 4 bases and J dropped 6; count of bases not matched to a gene: 8. Each CDR3 protein gets one entry after TCRdb re-called the 5' RACE reads with MiXCR. The data hold approximately 550,000 distinct CDR3 sequences, with 9.5% to 15% observed a single time. Sequencing was performed on blood, either unsorted or a sorted T cell fraction (not recorded which). The V and J genes are TRBV19 and TRBJ2-7; 8 nucleotides align to TRBD1. The sequence came from a male donor with ankylosing spondylitis. As DNA, the CDR3 is TGTGCCAGTAGTAAAACCTGGACAGGGCTCGAGCAGTACTTC. Translated, it gives CASSKTWTGLEQYF.